The 27 T cell receptor beta chains given below trace back to one sample, sequenced in a study of cytomegalovirus exposure and HLA in healthy donors. 13 Jbeta primers and 60 Vbeta primers were used for the PCR. The data were produced by immunoSEQ multiplex PCR, yet TCRdb's version contains in-frame clones alone and is incomplete. The table has some 150,000 clones, just under 65% seen once. Sequenced input: PBMCs. Receptors were obtained from a woman aged 55 to 70 in good health and CMV-seropositive.

The CDR3 loop reads CASSRDIMTFF. The CDR3 DNA is TGTGCCAGCAGTAGGGACATCATGACTTTCTTT. The chain combines TRBV27 with TRBJ1-1, with D possibly being TRBD1 (6 bases). V was shortened by 5 bases and J by 12 bases, with 13 bases between the two germline ends. CDR1 and CDR2 (germline): MNHEY, SMNVEV (reference sequence). The CDR3 loop spans 11 amino acids.

This chain connects TRBV23-1 to TRBJ1-1, with TRBD1 as a possible D gene (5 bases). TRBV23-1 is annotated as an ORF whose role is uncertain. Trimming shortened V by 7 bases and J by 0 bases, and 15 bases separated the two germline ends. The CDR3 consists of 15 residues. In DNA, the CDR3 is TGCGCCAGCATACGGACACTTCTCATGAACACTGAAGCTTTCTTT. It codes for CASIRTLLMNTEAFF.

J is TRBJ2-5 and V is TRBV28; D is unclear. In germline, CDR1 is MDHEN, CDR2 SYDVKM. The CDR3 contains 14 residues. V shed 1 base and J shed 5 bases, with 11 bases lying between them. DNA for the CDR3: TGTGCCAGCAGTTTATTTCCGGGTTCGGAGACCCAGTACTTC. Translation gives CASSLFPGSETQYF. Full variable domain (remainder filled in from reference TRBV28 and TRBJ2-5): DVKVTQSSRYLVKRTGEKVFLECVQDMDHENMFWYRQDPGLGLRLIYFSYDVKMKEKGDIPEGYSVSREKKERFSLILESASTNQTSMYLCASSLFPGSETQYFGPGTRLLVL.

The chain employs TRBV29-1 and TRBJ1-3; D gene unclear. The length of the CDR3 is 14 residues. V lost 0 bases and J 4 bases, leaving 10 bases between the germline ends. The V gene's germline CDR1 is SQVTM and CDR2 ANQGSEA. Here the CDR3 reads CSVEDRGSGNTIYF. Written as DNA, the CDR3 is TGCAGCGTTGAAGACCGGGGTTCCGGAAACACCATATATTTT.

This chain connects TRBV20-1 to TRBJ2-1; D is unresolved. Germline lookup yields CDR1 DFQATT and CDR2 SNEGSKA (reference sequence). CDR3 length equals 11 residues. Trimming stripped 0 bases from V and 10 bases from J, with 7 bases between. The CDR3: CSARDWREQFF. CDR3 DNA: TGCAGTGCTAGAGATTGGCGGGAGCAGTTCTTC.

The rearrangement uses TRBV28 and TRBJ2-7; 11 bases agree with TRBD2. The CDR3 has 14 amino acids. The germline CDR1 and CDR2 sequences are MDHEN and SYDVKM. The junction had 5 bases not matched to a gene; V was cut back by 6 bases and J by 4 bases. DNA of the CDR3: TGTGCCAGCAGGGTAGCGGGAGGGCCTTACGAGCAGTACTTC. As protein: CASRVAGGPYEQYF.

The sample holds a few counts of this clone. The rearrangement joins TRBV6-6 to TRBJ2-7; D ambiguous. Germline CDR1 reads MNHNY; CDR2 reads SVGAGI (reference sequence). The CDR3 loop spans 14 amino acids. V was pared by 7 bases and J by 1 base, with 14 bases between. CDR3 sequence: CASNTPAESYEQYF. The CDR3 coding sequence is TGTGCCAGCAATACCCCGGCGGAATCCTACGAGCAGTACTTC.

This clone turned up a few times. The V gene is TRBV10-1, the J gene TRBJ2-3, with 7 nucleotides matching TRBD1. The germline CDR1 and CDR2 sequences are WNHNN and SYGVQD (reference sequence). J lost 4 bases, V lost 6 bases, and 4 bases had no gene match. The CDR3 has 13 residues. CDR3 in amino acids: CASSEGGADTQYF. The CDR3 DNA reads as TGCGCCAGCAGCGAAGGGGGCGCAGATACGCAGTATTTT.

The chain carries TRBV19 and TRBJ2-1; 9 nucleotides align to TRBD1. CDR1 and CDR2 from the germline V gene are LNHDA and SQIVND (reference sequence). J gave up 9 bases and V 2 bases, and 11 bases lay outside the gene matches. The CDR3 runs to 16 residues. The CDR3 DNA reads TGTGCCAGTAGTATACGCGGGACAGGGATAGCTAGTGAGCAGTTCTTC. As protein: CASSIRGTGIASEQFF.

V and J are TRBV7-9 and TRBJ1-3, with 7 bases fitting TRBD1. The CDR3 has 15 residues. Germline V gene lookup returns CDR1 SEHNR and CDR2 FQNEAQ (reference sequence). Trimming took 2 bases from V and 1 from J; bases not matched to a gene: 2. CDR3 amino acids: CASSLRGPSGNTIYF. The CDR3 DNA reads as TGTGCCAGCAGCTTAAGGGGGCCATCTGGAAACACCATATATTTT.

V is TRBV5-1 and J is TRBJ2-7, with a weak D call TRBD2 (6 bases). CDR3 length equals 15 residues. The V and J ends lost 2 bases and 0 bases respectively, with 12 bases between them. Germline V gives CDR1 SGHRS, CDR2 YFSETQ. The CDR3 loop reads CASSFVSGSSYEQYF. CDR3 nucleotide sequence: TGCGCCAGCAGCTTCGTTAGCGGAAGCTCCTACGAGCAGTACTTC.

The chain carries TRBV16 and TRBJ1-5, with D maybe TRBD1 (6 bases). V shed 4 bases and J shed 6 bases, with 13 bases lying between them. The CDR3 length is 14 residues. Germline V gene lookup returns CDR1 KGHSY and CDR2 FQNENV. The chain's CDR3 is CASSLTGSGQPQHF. In DNA form, the CDR3 reads TGTGCCAGCAGCCTGACAGGATCTGGTCAGCCCCAGCATTTT.

This clone has just a few counts. The V call is TRBV4-1, the J call TRBJ1-4; 7 bases agree with TRBD1. Germline CDR1 reads MGHRA; CDR2 reads YSYEKL. The CDR3 totals 15 residues. V was clipped by 1 base and J by 3 bases; unmatched bases: 2. In nucleotides, the CDR3 is TGCGCCAGCAGCCAAGTACAGGGGTCTAATGAAAAACTGTTTTTT. It specifies CASSQVQGSNEKLFF.

The chain joins TRBV10-3 to TRBJ2-2, with D possibly being TRBD2 (6 bases). The CDR3 covers 14 residues. The V gene lost 4 bases and the J gene lost 7 bases, with 13 bases spanning the gap. CDR1 and CDR2 from the germline V gene are ENHRY and SYGVKD. Here the CDR3 reads CAISGAGFNGELFF. The DNA of the CDR3 is TGTGCCATCAGTGGGGCGGGGTTTAACGGGGAGCTGTTTTTT.

This clone came up a few times. The chain is built from TRBV5-6 and TRBJ2-6; D gene unclear. Germline CDR1 is SGHDT and CDR2 is YYEEEE. Trimming took 2 bases from V and 5 from J, leaving 5 bases between them. The CDR3 runs 13 residues. The DNA for the CDR3 is TGTGCCAGCAGCTTTGACAGGGCCAACGTCCTGACTTTC. As protein: CASSFDRANVLTF.

The chain combines TRBV6-4 with TRBJ2-5, with 8 bases fitting TRBD2. The germline CDR1 and CDR2 sequences are MRHNA and SNTAGT. Trimming took 3 bases from V and 1 from J; bases not matched to a gene: 4. There are 15 residues in the CDR3. The CDR3 is CASSEDGRAQETQYF. In nucleotides, the CDR3 is TGTGCCAGCAGTGAGGACGGGAGGGCCCAAGAGACCCAGTACTTC.

CDR3 sequence reads: CASSPERGEQFF. CDR3 nucleotide sequence: TGCGCCAGCAGCCCGGAGCGGGGTGAGCAGTTCTTC. This sequence joins TRBV4-1 and TRBJ2-1; 7 bases line up with TRBD2. Germline V lookup: CDR1 MGHRA, CDR2 YSYEKL. V trimming: 4 bases; J trimming: 9 bases; junction bases outside the gene matches: 3. CDR3 length: 12 residues.

The CDR3 DNA is TGTGCCAGCAGTGATTCCGCGGGTTATGGCTACACCTTC. It translates to CASSDSAGYGYTF. The gene calls are TRBV2 and TRBJ1-2; D is unclear. Trimming took 3 bases from V and 5 from J, leaving 10 bases between them. This CDR3 region has 13 residues. Looked up from germline, CDR1 is SNHLY and CDR2 is FYNNEI.

The rearrangement links TRBV28 to TRBJ2-3; TRBD1 matches at 8 bases. V lost 6 bases to trimming and J lost 5 bases; unmatched junction nucleotides: 10. Per germline, CDR1 MDHEN and CDR2 SYDVKM. The CDR3 has 15 amino acids. CDR3 sequence reads: CASSPQGAEEDTQYF. CDR3 nucleotide sequence: TGTGCCAGCAGCCCCCAGGGGGCGGAGGAAGATACGCAGTATTTT.

The rearrangement joins TRBV18 to TRBJ1-2, with 8 bases matching TRBD1. This CDR3 spans 16 amino acids. Per the germline V gene, CDR1 is KGHSH and CDR2 is LQKENI. J gave up 2 bases and V 3 bases, and 8 bases lay outside the gene matches. DNA for the CDR3: TGTGCCAGCTCACCGCTCCGGGACAGGAGCAACTATGGCTACACCTTC. Translated: CASSPLRDRSNYGYTF.

This clone was observed a handful of times. The V and J genes are TRBV7-9 and TRBJ2-6; the match to TRBD2 covers 10 bases. CDR1 and CDR2 from the germline V gene are SEHNR and FQNEAQ (reference sequence). The CDR3 length is 15 residues. Trimming at V came to 5 bases and at J to 3 bases, leaving 1 base not matched to a gene. CDR3 nucleotides: TGTGCCAGCAGCCGGACTAGCGGTGGGGCCAACGTCCTGACTTTC. This encodes CASSRTSGGANVLTF.

CDR3 DNA sequence: TGCGCCAGCAGCCTTGGGGCAGGGAACTCTGGGGCCAACGTCCTGACTTTC. Residues: CASSLGAGNSGANVLTF. The J gene is TRBJ2-6, the V gene TRBV4-3; D possibly corresponds to TRBD1 (5 bases). V shed 4 bases and J shed 0 bases, with 13 bases lying between them. In germline, CDR1 is LGHNA, CDR2 YSLEER. The CDR3 extends over 17 amino acids.

This clone came up a few times. V usage is TRBV28 and J usage is TRBJ2-2; TRBD1 agrees at 8 bases. CDR1 is MDHEN, CDR2 SYDVKM, per germline. V shed 10 bases and J 3 bases; nucleotides not matched to a gene: 7. The CDR3 is 14 amino acids. The CDR3 nucleotides are TGTGCCATCCGGGACAGGCGGTACACCGGGGAGCTGTTTTTT. Amino acid sequence: CAIRDRRYTGELFF.

This clone was counted only a few times. The J gene is TRBJ2-1, the V gene TRBV28; D is perhaps TRBD2 (6 bases). Trimming took off 7 bases at V and 5 bases at J, with 18 bases between the two ends. Per the germline V gene, CDR1 is MDHEN and CDR2 is SYDVKM. There are 15 residues in the CDR3. CDR3 coding DNA: TGTGCCAGCACCGCCAGAGGGACTGGGAACAATGAGCAGTTCTTC. This codes for CASTARGTGNNEQFF.

This clone was detected only a few times. The genes are TRBV7-2 and TRBJ2-2; 9 bases fit TRBD2. The V gene end was trimmed by 7 bases and the J gene end by 5 bases; junction bases not matched to a gene: 8. CDR1 SGHTA and CDR2 FQGNSA come from the germline V gene. The CDR3 is made up of 15 amino acids. For the CDR3, the DNA is TGTGCCAGCAATCGTCGGCTAGCGGGGACCGGGGAGCTGTTTTTT. This sequence encodes CASNRRLAGTGELFF.

The chain is built from TRBV25-1 and TRBJ1-1, with D possibly matching TRBD1 (6 bases). Germline V gives CDR1 MGHDK, CDR2 SYGVNS. The V gene lost 8 bases and the J gene lost 12 bases, with 19 bases spanning the gap. This CDR3 comprises 12 residues. The CDR3 bases are TGTGCCAGCTGGGGGCGGCCAGGGATAACTTTCTTT. Translating it yields CASWGRPGITFF. Variable domain in full (rest from reference TRBV25-1 and TRBJ1-1): EADIYQTPRYLVIGTGKKITLECSQTMGHDKMYWYQQDPGMELHLIHYSYGVNSTEKGDLSSESTVSRIRTEHFPLTLESARPSHTSQYLCASWGRPGITFFGQGTRLTVV.

The chain has TRBV9 and TRBJ2-1; 8 nucleotides align to TRBD2. V gave up 4 bases and J gave up 0 bases; unmatched junction bases: 0. Germline CDR1 and CDR2: SGDLS and YYNGEE. CDR3 length: 14 amino acids. The CDR3 bases are TGTGCCAGCAGCCGGGGGGGCTCCTACAATGAGCAGTTCTTC. Translating it yields CASSRGGSYNEQFF.